These 30 T cell receptor beta chains share one sample of origin, sequenced in a study of beta chain features in type 1 diabetes. Study outcomes and limitations: TCRB CDR3s were moderately but significantly shorter in Type 1 diabetes patients in all four CD4+ subsets.

Sequencing targeted expressed TCRB transcripts, as all isolated RNA had been reverse transcribed. Clones were read by immunoSEQ multiplex PCR, and TCRdb kept only the in-frame ones, dropping some. Among tens of thousands of clones listed, around 57% were seen once. Antigen specificity for these receptors is unknown. Specimen: stem cell memory CD4+ T cells from blood. The source of these receptors is a man in his late teens or twenties with type 1 diabetes.

This clone was seen a single time. This rearrangement joins TRBV20-1 to TRBJ1-5; D ambiguous. The CDR3 has 8 amino acids. Trimming stripped 6 bases from V and 13 bases from J, with 7 bases between. CDR1 and CDR2 from the germline V gene are DFQATT and SNEGSKA (reference sequence). Written as DNA, the CDR3 is TGCAGTGCCCCCGGGCAGCATTTT. Protein: CSAPGQHF.

This clone appeared once. The chain has TRBV19 and TRBJ1-6; 9 nucleotides match TRBD1. V shed 5 bases, J shed 6 bases, and the junction held 8 bases outside the gene matches. From germline, CDR1 is LNHDA and CDR2 SQIVND (reference sequence). The CDR3 consists of 16 residues. In DNA form, the CDR3 reads TGTGCCAGTAGTCCTAAAGGACAGGGGCGTAATTCACCCCTCCACTTT. Amino acid sequence: CASSPKGQGRNSPLHF.

This clone has only a few counts. CDR3 loop: CASSPRQGIYEQYF. DNA for the CDR3: TGTGCCAGTAGTCCAAGACAGGGGATATACGAGCAGTACTTC. The chain carries TRBV19 and TRBJ2-7; 8 bases are a match to TRBD1. Trimming took 5 bases from V and 4 from J; bases not matched to a gene: 7. Per germline, CDR1 LNHDA and CDR2 SQIVND (reference sequence). The CDR3 is 14 residues long.

The V and J genes are TRBV5-1 and TRBJ1-5, with D possibly matching TRBD1 (6 bases). There are 16 residues in the CDR3. V lost 4 bases and J 3 bases, leaving 17 bases between the germline ends. Germline assignment: CDR1 SGHRS and CDR2 YFSETQ. CDR3 sequence reads: CASSLTGNYNNQPQHF. CDR3 coding DNA: TGCGCCAGCAGCCTGACAGGTAACTATAACAATCAGCCCCAGCATTTT. The entire variable domain, with the rest obtained from reference TRBV5-1 and TRBJ1-5, is as follows: KAGVTQTPRYLIKTRGQQVTLSCSPISGHRSVSWYQQTPGQGLQFLFEYFSETQRNKGNFPGRFSGRQFSNSRSEMNVSTLELGDSALYLCASSLTGNYNNQPQHFGDGTRLSIL.

V gene TRBV18 combines with J gene TRBJ1-4, with a tentative D call TRBD1 (5 bases). This CDR3 has 15 residues. Looked up from germline, CDR1 is KGHSH and CDR2 is LQKENI. The V end was cut by 2 bases, the J end by 3 bases, with 10 bases between. The CDR3: CASSPDSEPNEKLFF. The DNA for the CDR3 is TGTGCCAGCTCACCAGACAGCGAACCTAATGAAAAACTGTTTTTT.

The J gene is TRBJ1-5, the V gene TRBV30, with TRBD1 identical over 7 bases. V shed 2 bases and J 6 bases; nucleotides not matched to a gene: 4. The CDR3 is 13 residues long. The germline V gene encodes CDR1 GTSNPN and CDR2 SVGIG (reference sequence). DNA of the CDR3: TGTGCCTGGAGTTCAGGGGGAGGTCAGCCCCAGCATTTT. Protein: CAWSSGGGQPQHF.

This clone was counted a few times. V usage is TRBV18 and J usage is TRBJ2-1; TRBD2 matches at 9 bases. The trim removed 6 bases at V and 8 bases at J, leaving 17 bases unmatched. The germline V gene has CDR1 KGHSH and CDR2 LQKENI. The length of the CDR3 is 17 residues. The CDR3 DNA sequence: TGTGCCAGCTCCCCTAATTACGGGACTAGCAATGGCGATGAGCAGTTCTTC. Protein sequence: CASSPNYGTSNGDEQFF.

This rearrangement joins TRBV5-6 to TRBJ1-5; possible D gene TRBD1, 6 bases. The CDR3 spans 15 residues. V was clipped by 3 bases and J by 5 bases, with 15 bases between them. From germline, CDR1 is SGHDT and CDR2 YYEEEE. CDR3 bases: TGTGCCAGCAGCTCACAGGGTAGAAGGGATCAGCCCCAGCATTTT. It yields the protein CASSSQGRRDQPQHF.

The V gene is TRBV28, the J gene TRBJ2-7; no firm D call. Per the germline V gene, CDR1 is MDHEN and CDR2 is SYDVKM. The CDR3 runs 13 residues. V lost 6 bases and J 5 bases, leaving 14 bases between the germline ends. DNA for the CDR3: TGTGCCAGCAGCTTCAGAATTGGCCACGAGCAGTACTTC. As protein: CASSFRIGHEQYF.

This clone has a handful of counts. The V gene is TRBV7-2, the J gene TRBJ2-7; D might be TRBD2 (6 bases). V dropped 3 bases and J dropped 10 bases, with 13 bases sitting between them. Germline V gene lookup returns CDR1 SGHTA and CDR2 FQGNSA. The CDR3 contains 12 residues. The chain's CDR3 is CASSLDSGLQYF. The CDR3 region has the DNA TGTGCCAGCAGCTTGGATAGCGGTCTACAGTACTTC.

The chain uses TRBV27 and TRBJ2-3; a weak D match, TRBD2 (6 bases). Trimming cost V 5 bases and J 0 bases, with 9 bases left between them. There are 14 residues in the CDR3. Looked up from germline, CDR1 is MNHEY and CDR2 is SMNVEV (reference sequence). The CDR3 region is CASSLGGSTDTQYF. In DNA form, the CDR3 reads TGTGCCAGCAGTCTCGGGGGAAGCACAGATACGCAGTATTTT.

The chain joins TRBV5-5 to TRBJ1-1; a possible D gene is TRBD1 (6 bases). The CDR3 spans 13 residues. CDR1 and CDR2 from the germline V gene are SGHKS and YYEKEE (reference sequence). V lost 4 bases, J lost 3 bases, and 10 bases lay in between. The CDR3 spells CASSEQGDTEAFF. CDR3 sequence (DNA): TGTGCCAGCAGCGAACAGGGAGACACTGAAGCTTTCTTT.

This clone was seen more than once but under ten times. Here the CDR3 DNA reads TGTGCCAGCAGCCAAGGGCTTATCACAGATACGCAGTATTTT. Its translation is CASSQGLITDTQYF. This sequence joins TRBV4-2 and TRBJ2-3; D not resolved. The CDR3 is 14 residues long. Germline V lookup: CDR1 LGHNA, CDR2 YNFKEQ. Trimming pared 1 base from V and 2 bases from J, leaving 7 bases between.

This clone has only a few counts. The V and J genes are TRBV5-1 and TRBJ2-1; 8 bases line up with TRBD1. The CDR3 spans 15 residues. Germline lookup yields CDR1 SGHRS and CDR2 YFSETQ. V was clipped by 7 bases and J by 9 bases; unmatched bases: 15. The CDR3 reads CASSPGQGDRGEQFF. The CDR3 DNA follows: TGCGCCAGCTCCCCCGGACAGGGAGACAGGGGTGAGCAGTTCTTC. Full variable domain (outside the CDR3, taken from reference TRBV5-1 and TRBJ2-1): KAGVTQTPRYLIKTRGQQVTLSCSPISGHRSVSWYQQTPGQGLQFLFEYFSETQRNKGNFPGRFSGRQFSNSRSEMNVSTLELGDSALYLCASSPGQGDRGEQFFGPGTRLTVL.

The genes are TRBV7-9 and TRBJ2-5; 16 bases fit TRBD2. The CDR3 has 18 residues. The V gene end was trimmed by 5 bases and the J gene end by 4 bases; junction bases not matched to a gene: 10. Germline lookup yields CDR1 SEHNR and CDR2 FQNEAQ (reference sequence). CDR3 coding DNA: TGTGCCAGCAGCCCCCTGGGACTAGCGGGAGGGCCGGGAGAGACCCAGTACTTC. Translating it yields CASSPLGLAGGPGETQYF.

This chain links TRBV7-9 with TRBJ2-7; no firm D call. The V end lost 5 bases, the J end lost 2 bases, and 4 bases lay between the germline ends. The V gene's germline CDR1 is SEHNR and CDR2 FQNEAQ (reference sequence). This CDR3 is 11 amino acids long. The CDR3 protein is CASSPTYEQYF. The DNA for the CDR3 is TGTGCCAGCAGCCCAACCTACGAGCAGTACTTC.

The genes are TRBV30 and TRBJ2-5; D not resolved. The end of the DNA aligns better with TRBJ2-7, so the J call may be wrong. Germline values: CDR1 GTSNPN, CDR2 SVGIG (reference sequence). This CDR3 contains 15 residues. For the CDR3, the DNA is TGTGCCTGGAGTACGGTCCTAAAAAGCTCCTACGAGCAGTACTTC. Its protein product is CAWSTVLKSSYEQYF.

The rearrangement links TRBV2 to TRBJ2-6; 9 nucleotides agree with TRBD1. Germline lookup yields CDR1 SNHLY and CDR2 FYNNEI. The CDR3 is made up of 14 amino acids. V shed 10 bases and J 4 bases; nucleotides not matched to a gene: 5. The CDR3 DNA sequence: TGTGCCACCGGGACAGGGTCCGGGGCCAACGTCCTGACTTTC. Its translation: CATGTGSGANVLTF.

V gene TRBV7-2 combines with J gene TRBJ2-5; tentatively, D is TRBD2 (5 bases). Trimming left V 3 bases short and J 4 bases short, with 9 bases between. Germline V gene sequence: CDR1 SGHTA, CDR2 FQGNSA. There are 13 residues in the CDR3. CDR3 nucleotides: TGTGCCAGCAGCTTCGGGGTCCTAGAGACCCAGTACTTC. Its translation is CASSFGVLETQYF.

This rearrangement joins TRBV5-4 to TRBJ1-2; D is unclear. The V end was cut by 0 bases, the J end by 3 bases, with 12 bases between. Germline V CDR1 and CDR2: SGHNT, YYREEE (reference sequence). The CDR3 extends over 15 amino acids. CDR3 DNA: TGTGCCAGCAGCTTGGTTCAGGCCGTGGACTATGGCTACACCTTC. Translation gives CASSLVQAVDYGYTF.

CDR3 sequence (DNA): TGTGCCACCAGCAGGGCGGACAGGGACCACGAGCAGTACTTC. Encoded protein: CATSRADRDHEQYF. This rearrangement joins TRBV15 to TRBJ2-7; 8 nucleotides align to TRBD1. The CDR3 extends over 14 amino acids. Germline values: CDR1 LNHNV, CDR2 YYDKDF (reference sequence). V trimming: 3 bases; J trimming: 5 bases; junction bases outside the gene matches: 6.

This chain uses TRBV9 with TRBJ2-1; 10 bases agree with TRBD2. Germline assignment: CDR1 SGDLS and CDR2 YYNGEE. This CDR3 is built from 15 residues. After removal of 4 bases from V and 8 bases from J, the junction contained 9 bases not matched to a gene. The CDR3 here is CASSPAASGGYEQFF. CDR3 coding DNA: TGTGCCAGCAGCCCAGCGGCTAGCGGGGGCTATGAGCAGTTCTTC.

The chain combines TRBV5-6 with TRBJ2-5; TRBD2 might be the D (5 bases). V lost 2 bases, J lost 1 base, and 12 bases lay in between. In germline, CDR1 is SGHDT, CDR2 YYEEEE. The CDR3 totals 15 residues. The CDR3 loop is CASSFYEGVQETQYF. CDR3 bases: TGTGCCAGCAGCTTCTACGAGGGTGTCCAAGAGACCCAGTACTTC.

There are a few counts of this clone. The chain joins TRBV7-2 to TRBJ2-1, with 7 nucleotides matching TRBD2. After removal of 5 bases from V and 7 bases from J, the junction contained 5 bases not matched to a gene. The CDR3 has 13 amino acids. Germline assignment: CDR1 SGHTA and CDR2 FQGNSA. The CDR3 DNA reads as TGTGCCAGCAGCCCCCGGACTAGGAATGAGCAGTTCTTC. Residues: CASSPRTRNEQFF.

This chain links TRBV11-2 with TRBJ2-1; a possible D gene is TRBD2 (6 bases). Trimming took off 1 base at V and 6 bases at J, with 22 bases between the two ends. Germline CDR1 SGHAT, CDR2 FQNNGV. The CDR3 is made up of 18 amino acids. CDR3 amino acids: CASSLGMLPGVSINEQFF. CDR3 sequence (DNA): TGTGCCAGCAGCTTAGGCATGCTCCCGGGGGTCTCGATCAATGAGCAGTTCTTC.

This chain joins TRBV7-6 and TRBJ2-2; 10 nucleotides align to TRBD2. V was pared by 3 bases and J by 4 bases, with 5 bases of the junction left unmatched. The length of the CDR3 is 16 residues. Germline loops: CDR1 SGHVS, CDR2 FNYEAQ. CDR3 sequence: CASSFQRGGGTGELFF. The DNA of the CDR3 is TGTGCCAGCAGCTTCCAGCGGGGGGGCGGCACCGGGGAGCTGTTTTTT.

This clone was observed a single time. This chain uses TRBV7-2 with TRBJ2-7; D may be TRBD1 (5 bases). The V gene's germline CDR1 is SGHTA and CDR2 FQGNSA. This CDR3 comprises 14 residues. The V end was cut by 3 bases, the J end by 3 bases, with 12 bases between. The CDR3 bases are TGTGCCAGCAGCTTGGTGTTAGGGGACTACGAGCAGTACTTC. This encodes CASSLVLGDYEQYF.

V is TRBV5-1 and J is TRBJ2-3; 7 bases match TRBD2. CDR3 size: 15 residues. With 4 bases clipped from V and 4 bases from J, the junction kept 9 bases outside the gene matches. Per the germline V gene, CDR1 is SGHRS and CDR2 is YFSETQ. This chain's CDR3 is CASSPGPSGSDTQYF. CDR3 coding DNA: TGCGCCAGCAGCCCAGGTCCTAGCGGCTCAGATACGCAGTATTTT.

In this sample, this clone turned up a few times. V and J are TRBV5-1 and TRBJ2-1; 13 nucleotides line up with TRBD2. Unmatched junction bases numbered 11, after V lost 4 bases and J lost 7 bases. The germline CDR1 and CDR2 sequences are SGHRS and YFSETQ. This CDR3 spans 17 amino acids. CDR3 DNA sequence: TGCGCCAGCAGCCTAACCGGACTAGCGGGAGCGGGGAATGAGCAGTTCTTC. Its protein is CASSLTGLAGAGNEQFF.

In the case of this clone: The junction departs from germline at one end; a sequencing error may be responsible. V gene TRBV28 combines with J gene TRBJ1-5, with 7 bases lining up with TRBD1. CDR1 is MDHEN, CDR2 SYDVKM, per germline. This CDR3 has 15 residues. The CDR3 sequence: CASGFRGGLGQPQHF. The CDR3 region has the DNA TGTGCCAGCGGTTTTCGAGGGGGCCTTGGTCAGCCCCAGCATTTT.